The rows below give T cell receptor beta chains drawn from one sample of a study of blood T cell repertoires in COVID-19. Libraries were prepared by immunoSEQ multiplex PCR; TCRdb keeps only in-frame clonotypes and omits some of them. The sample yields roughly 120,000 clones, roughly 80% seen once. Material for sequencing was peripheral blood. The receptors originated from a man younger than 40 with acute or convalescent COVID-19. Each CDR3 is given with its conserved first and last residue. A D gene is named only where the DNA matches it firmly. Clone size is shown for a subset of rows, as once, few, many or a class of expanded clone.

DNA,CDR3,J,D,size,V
TGTGCCAGCAGCGGAGGACAGGGGGCGCCTACTAATGAAAAACTGTTTTTT,CASSGGQGAPTNEKLFF,TRBJ1-4,TRBD1,NA,TRBV9
TGTGCCAGCAGCTTGACTAGCGGAGCCCATAATGAGCAGTTCTTC,CASSLTSGAHNEQFF,TRBJ2-1,TRBD2,NA,TRBV7-2
TGTGCCAGCAGTTTATCACAGGGTGGCAATCAGCCCCAGCATTTT,CASSLSQGGNQPQHF,TRBJ1-5,NA,medium-sized,TRBV27
TGTGCCAGCAGCCCCCTGACTAGCGCTCAAGAGACCCAGTACTTC,CASSPLTSAQETQYF,TRBJ2-5,NA,NA,TRBV21-1
TGTGCCAGCAGCTCGGCGGACAGGGGAAACTATGGCTACACCTTC,CASSSADRGNYGYTF,TRBJ1-2,TRBD1,NA,TRBV5-4
TGTGCCAGCAGTTCCTATGACAGGGCGGATGAGCAGTTCTTC,CASSSYDRADEQFF,TRBJ2-1,TRBD1,NA,TRBV6-1
TGTGCCACCAGCAGAGATCTCTCGGGGGACAGCCTGAACACCGGGGAGCTGTTTTTT,CATSRDLSGDSLNTGELFF,TRBJ2-2,NA,NA,TRBV15
TGTGCCAGCAGCTTATTAGGGAGAGGAACTGAAGCTTTCTTT,CASSLLGRGTEAFF,TRBJ1-1,NA,NA,TRBV5-5
TGCGCCAGCAGCCCCGAGGAACTAGCGGGAGGATCAGATACGCAGTATTTT,CASSPEELAGGSDTQYF,TRBJ2-3,TRBD2,NA,TRBV4-1
TGTGCCAGCAGCCCTGTGCTAGGAGGGCAAGAGACCCAGTACTTC,CASSPVLGGQETQYF,TRBJ2-5,NA,NA,TRBV7-9
TGTGCCAGCAGCCCCGGGACAGGGGCACAGCCTGAAAAACTGTTTTTT,CASSPGTGAQPEKLFF,TRBJ1-4,TRBD1,NA,TRBV6-4
TGCGCCAGCAGCGATTCTCACAGGAACTATGGCTACACCTTC,CASSDSHRNYGYTF,TRBJ1-2,NA,NA,TRBV5-1
TGTGCCAGCAGCGTGACAGGGGGCGCGGACTATGGCTACACCTTC,CASSVTGGADYGYTF,TRBJ1-2,TRBD1,NA,TRBV9
TGTGCCAGCAGCGCTGTAGCGTCGACCTACAATGAGCAGTTCTTC,CASSAVASTYNEQFF,TRBJ2-1,NA,NA,TRBV7-3
TGTGCCAACGGTAACAGGGACTATGGCTACACCTTC,CANGNRDYGYTF,TRBJ1-2,NA,NA,TRBV11-2
TGTGCCAGCAGTTATTCAGGTGGAGGGTCGTACACTGAAGCTTTCTTT,CASSYSGGGSYTEAFF,TRBJ1-1,NA,NA,TRBV6-5
TGTGCCAGCAGGGGCGACCTGAACACCGGGGAGCTGTTTTTT,CASRGDLNTGELFF,TRBJ2-2,NA,NA,TRBV6-5
TGTGCCAGCAGCCGGCTCCTCTCTAGCCAACGCTCCTACAATGAGCAGTTCTTC,CASSRLLSSQRSYNEQFF,TRBJ2-1,NA,NA,TRBV14
TGCGCCAGCAGCCCAGACCCTTTTGGGAGGGGCTACACCTTC,CASSPDPFGRGYTF,TRBJ1-2,NA,NA,TRBV5-1
TGTGCCAGCAGCTACGGACTAGCGGGGAACCAAGAGACCCAGTACTTC,CASSYGLAGNQETQYF,TRBJ2-5,TRBD2,NA,TRBV6-5
TGTGCCAGCAGTTTAGTACTTGGGCAGGGTGGCCAGCCCCAGCATTTT,CASSLVLGQGGQPQHF,TRBJ1-5,NA,once,TRBV27
TGCGCCAGCAGCCCGGCCTCTAGCTGGGAGTTAGGAGCCAAAAACATTCAGTACTTC,CASSPASSWELGAKNIQYF,TRBJ2-4,NA,NA,TRBV5-1
TGTGCCTGGAGTGAGGGACTTCCTATCCACACCTTC,CAWSEGLPIHTF,TRBJ1-2,NA,NA,TRBV30
TGTGCCAGCAGCCTTCGGGCTAGCGGGGGGATAAATCAAGAGACCCAGTACTTC,CASSLRASGGINQETQYF,TRBJ2-5,TRBD2,NA,TRBV7-8
TGTGCCACCAGCAGAGGTGGAGGGGATCAGCCCCAGCATTTT,CATSRGGGDQPQHF,TRBJ1-5,NA,NA,TRBV15
TGTGCCAGCAGCTGGACGGAACTAGCGGGGAGCTACGAGCAGTACTTC,CASSWTELAGSYEQYF,TRBJ2-7,TRBD2,NA,TRBV7-2
TGCGCCAGCAGCGGTGGGGACTACTCCTACGAGCAGTACTTC,CASSGGDYSYEQYF,TRBJ2-7,TRBD2,NA,TRBV5-1
TGTGCCACGCCAGGACAGGTTCGAGGCTACACCTTC,CATPGQVRGYTF,TRBJ1-2,TRBD1,NA,TRBV10-3
TGTGCCAGCAGTTCGCTTTCGGGAAAACCGGGACAGGGAGAAACTTACAATCAGCCCCAGCATTTT,CASSSLSGKPGQGETYNQPQHF,TRBJ1-5,TRBD1,NA,TRBV2
TGTGCCAGCAGTTTAGCCTATATTTATGGCTACACCTTC,CASSLAYIYGYTF,TRBJ1-2,NA,NA,TRBV12-3/TRBV12-4
TGTGCCAGCAGCCGACAGGGAGTTCCGTATGGCTACACCTTC,CASSRQGVPYGYTF,TRBJ1-2,TRBD1,NA,TRBV6-2/TRBV6-3
TGTGCCAGCAGCTTAGGGTCGGTCTCTGGAAACACCATATATTTT,CASSLGSVSGNTIYF,TRBJ1-3,NA,NA,TRBV13
TGTGCCAGTAGCACACGGAGGACAGGGGCCTCTAGGGACCGAACTGAAGCTTTCTTT,CASSTRRTGASRDRTEAFF,TRBJ1-1,TRBD1,NA,TRBV19